A single sample is the source of the 30 T cell receptor beta chains below, sequenced in a study of OX40 agonist ivuxolimab in advanced cancers. Produced via immunoSEQ multiplex PCR; TCRdb's table is partial and in-frame only. The sample carries about 67,000 clones, over 65% recorded once. The sequencing used CD4+ or CD8+ T cells sorted from blood, collected in a trial of the OX40 agonist ivuxolimab. The receptors shown here come from an adult with an advanced solid tumor such as melanoma, head and neck, liver or kidney cancer.

This clone was recorded once. The chain has TRBV7-2 and TRBJ2-1; 7 bases line up with TRBD2. The CDR3 totals 15 residues. Germline V gene lookup returns CDR1 SGHTA and CDR2 FQGNSA. V shed 5 bases, J shed 4 bases, and the junction held 8 bases outside the gene matches. Written as DNA, the CDR3 is TGTGCCAGCAGCCTGGGGGGGAGGATGTACAATGAGCAGTTCTTC. Translated: CASSLGGRMYNEQFF. The full variable domain, in which reference TRBV7-2 and TRBJ2-1 provide the parts outside the CDR3, is GAGVSQSPSNKVTEKGKDVELRCDPISGHTALYWYRQSLGQGLEFLIYFQGNSAPDKSGLPSDRFSAERTGGSVSTLTIQRTQQEDSAVYLCASSLGGRMYNEQFFGPGTRLTVL.

This chain uses TRBV7-9 with TRBJ2-3; D is unresolved. The germline gives CDR1 SEHNR, CDR2 FQNEAQ (reference sequence). The CDR3 sequence is 15 residues long. Trimming removed 0 bases from V and 1 base from J, with 8 bases in between. The CDR3 DNA is TGTGCCAGCAGCTTAGCGTCCGGACGCACAGATACGCAGTATTTT. As protein: CASSLASGRTDTQYF.

This chain connects TRBV15 to TRBJ2-5, with TRBD1 matching over 7 bases. Germline values: CDR1 LNHNV, CDR2 YYDKDF (reference sequence). CDR3 size: 13 residues. The V segment lost 5 bases and the J segment 4 bases; nucleotides outside the gene matches: 4. CDR3 protein: CATSGNRGETQYF. For the CDR3, the DNA is TGTGCCACCAGCGGAAACAGGGGAGAGACCCAGTACTTC. Complete variable domain (other parts from reference TRBV15 and TRBJ2-5): DAMVIQNPRYQVTQFGKPVTLSCSQTLNHNVMYWYQQKSSQAPKLLFHYYDKDFNNEADTPDNFQSRRPNTSFCFLDIRSPGLGDTAMYLCATSGNRGETQYFGPGTRLLVL.

J is TRBJ1-2 and V is TRBV5-1; the D is unclear. The CDR3 loop spans 14 amino acids. Trimming took off 3 bases at V and 7 bases at J, with 16 bases between the two ends. Germline CDR1 and CDR2: SGHRS and YFSETQ. The CDR3 region has the DNA TGCGCCAGCAGCTCCTTTGGCAGTGAGGGTGGCTACACCTTC. Translation: CASSSFGSEGGYTF.

The chain employs TRBV18 and TRBJ2-3, with 12 bases fitting TRBD2. The CDR3 length is 15 residues. CDR1 and CDR2 from the germline V gene are KGHSH and LQKENI. Trimming took 2 bases from V and 8 from J; bases not matched to a gene: 5. The CDR3 bases are TGTGCCAGCTCACCAACTAGCGGGGGGACCATTACGCAGTATTTT. Residues: CASSPTSGGTITQYF.

This sequence joins TRBV7-2 and TRBJ2-2; D may be TRBD2 (6 bases). CDR3 length equals 15 residues. Germline CDR1 and CDR2: SGHTA and FQGNSA. V gave up 2 bases and J gave up 0 bases, with 7 bases separating them. The DNA for the CDR3 is TGTGCCAGCAGCTTACGGGGGACGAACACCGGGGAGCTGTTTTTT. This codes for CASSLRGTNTGELFF.

There are a few counts of this clone. Within the sample, other DNA sequences also encode this same CDR3. V gene TRBV5-1 combines with J gene TRBJ1-1; no definite D call. The ends were cut back, 2 bases at V and 3 bases at J, with 5 bases in the middle. CDR3 size: 12 residues. The germline CDR1 and CDR2 sequences are SGHRS and YFSETQ. CDR3: CASSLGYTEAFF. The CDR3 coding sequence is TGCGCCAGCAGCTTAGGGTACACTGAAGCTTTCTTT. Looking up the rest from reference TRBV5-1 and TRBJ1-1 gives the full variable domain: KAGVTQTPRYLIKTRGQQVTLSCSPISGHRSVSWYQQTPGQGLQFLFEYFSETQRNKGNFPGRFSGRQFSNSRSEMNVSTLELGDSALYLCASSLGYTEAFFGQGTRLTVV.

The V gene is TRBV9, the J gene TRBJ2-1; D is possibly TRBD1 or TRBD2 (5 bases each). V lost 0 bases, J lost 9 bases, and 16 bases lay in between. The germline CDR1 and CDR2 sequences are SGDLS and YYNGEE. The CDR3 has 15 amino acids. CDR3 DNA: TGTGCCAGCAGCGTAGCAGCGGCCCCAACAGGTGAGCAGTTCTTC. The encoded protein is CASSVAAAPTGEQFF.

J is TRBJ1-2 and V is TRBV6-5; tentative D call: TRBD1 (6 bases). The CDR3 extends over 14 amino acids. Germline loops: CDR1 MNHEY, CDR2 SVGAGI. Trimming took 4 bases from V and 4 from J, leaving 13 bases between them. CDR3 sequence (DNA): TGTGCCAGCAGTTCTCAGGGGATCAGCTATGGCTACACCTTC. The encoded protein is CASSSQGISYGYTF.

This chain links TRBV18 with TRBJ2-7; D may be TRBD1 (6 bases). Trimming took off 3 bases at V and 1 base at J, with 7 bases between the two ends. Germline CDR1 is KGHSH and CDR2 is LQKENI. CDR3 size: 13 residues. The CDR3 sequence is CASSPGQSYEQYF. The CDR3 coding sequence is TGTGCCAGCTCACCCGGACAGTCCTACGAGCAGTACTTC.

This clone was detected only once. The chain employs TRBV4-3 and TRBJ1-2; TRBD1 matches at 7 bases. Unmatched junction bases numbered 0, after V lost 3 bases and J lost 2 bases. The length of the CDR3 is 13 residues. Germline CDR1 and CDR2: LGHNA and YSLEER. This chain's CDR3 is CASSQGQNYGYTF. In DNA form, the CDR3 reads TGCGCCAGCAGCCAGGGACAGAACTATGGCTACACCTTC.

This chain links TRBV10-3 with TRBJ1-1, with a tentative D call TRBD1 (6 bases). Trimming left V 10 bases short and J 10 bases short, with 31 bases between. The CDR3 has 16 amino acids. CDR1 and CDR2 from the germline V gene are ENHRY and SYGVKD. Here the CDR3 DNA reads TGTGCCACTTCCGATAGCAGGGGCCCTGCGGGGGTTTCAGCTTTCTTT. It yields the protein CATSDSRGPAGVSAFF.

The rearrangement uses TRBV5-5 and TRBJ2-7; 9 nucleotides align to TRBD1. The CDR3 consists of 14 residues. Germline-derived CDR1 and CDR2 are SGHKS and YYEKEE (reference sequence). V was clipped by 0 bases and J by 6 bases; unmatched bases: 4. The CDR3 loop reads CASSLGDRVGEQYF. The CDR3 bases are TGTGCCAGCAGCTTGGGGGACAGGGTAGGCGAGCAGTACTTC.

The chain recombines TRBV18 with TRBJ2-5; D might be TRBD2 (5 bases). The germline CDR1 and CDR2 sequences are KGHSH and LQKENI. The CDR3 loop spans 13 amino acids. V dropped 2 bases and J dropped 2 bases, with 6 bases sitting between them. The CDR3 nucleotides are TGTGCCAGCTCACCAAGGAGGCAAGAGACCCAGTACTTC. The encoded protein is CASSPRRQETQYF.

The chain combines TRBV19 with TRBJ1-5; unclear D gene. The length of the CDR3 is 17 residues. CDR1 is LNHDA, CDR2 SQIVND, per germline (reference sequence). V lost 6 bases and J lost 7, with 25 bases in between. CDR3 region: CASSTWGSGVLGQPQHF. In DNA, the CDR3 is TGTGCCAGTAGCACTTGGGGTTCTGGAGTACTAGGGCAGCCCCAGCATTTT.

DNA of the CDR3: TGCGCCAGCAGCTTACAGGGGACGGAGATCTATGGCTACACCTTC. Translating gives CASSLQGTEIYGYTF. The rearrangement joins TRBV5-1 to TRBJ1-2; 7 positions match TRBD1. With V trimmed by 2 bases and J by 4 bases, 8 bases remained unmatched. The CDR3 totals 15 residues. Looked up from germline, CDR1 is SGHRS and CDR2 is YFSETQ.

This chain connects TRBV18 to TRBJ1-2; a weak D match, TRBD1 (6 bases). The length of the CDR3 is 14 residues. V lost 2 bases, J lost 2 bases, and 9 bases lay in between. Germline V gene lookup returns CDR1 KGHSH and CDR2 LQKENI. CDR3 nucleotides: TGTGCCAGCTCACCAAACAGGGACAACTATGGCTACACCTTC. This codes for CASSPNRDNYGYTF.

This chain connects TRBV7-8 to TRBJ2-1; D unclear. Germline loops: CDR1 SGHVS, CDR2 FQNEAQ. Trimming took 1 base from V and 6 from J, leaving 10 bases between them. This CDR3 is 14 amino acids long. The CDR3 region has the DNA TGTGCCAGCAGCTTAGTTTTTGTTGCCAATGAGCAGTTCTTC. This gives the protein CASSLVFVANEQFF.

The chain employs TRBV2 and TRBJ2-7; D not resolved. CDR3 length: 18 amino acids. The V end was cut by 3 bases, the J end by 3 bases, with 24 bases between. Germline CDR1 SNHLY, CDR2 FYNNEI. The CDR3, as DNA: TGTGCCAGCAGTGAGAAGGGTGAGCAAACTCCTGCTGACTACGAGCAGTACTTC. Amino acid sequence: CASSEKGEQTPADYEQYF.

The J gene is TRBJ2-3, the V gene TRBV7-2; 8 nucleotides align to TRBD2. V was clipped by 0 bases and J by 4 bases; unmatched bases: 9. Germline V gives CDR1 SGHTA, CDR2 FQGNSA. CDR3 size: 17 residues. The CDR3 bases are TGTGCCAGCAGCTTAGCGCTCGGGAGGGCCGTCGCAGATACGCAGTATTTT. Translating gives CASSLALGRAVADTQYF.

The rearrangement joins TRBV6-5 to TRBJ2-5, with 10 bases fitting TRBD2. The CDR3 runs 15 residues. CDR1 is MNHEY and CDR2 is SVGAGI in the germline V gene. V was clipped by 4 bases and J by 3 bases; unmatched bases: 5. The CDR3, as DNA: TGTGCCAGCAGTTCGCCACTAGCGGGGAAAGAGACCCAGTACTTC. Translating gives CASSSPLAGKETQYF.

V usage is TRBV7-6 and J usage is TRBJ2-1; perhaps TRBD1 as D (5 bases). Germline CDR1 is SGHVS and CDR2 is FNYEAQ. V gave up 5 bases and J gave up 3 bases, with 11 bases separating them. The CDR3 loop spans 14 amino acids. CDR3 sequence: CASSPGDSYNEQFF. The CDR3 nucleotides read TGTGCCAGCAGCCCCGGAGACAGCTACAATGAGCAGTTCTTC.

The V call is TRBV5-1, the J call TRBJ2-2; D is perhaps TRBD2 (5 bases). Trimming removed 4 bases from V and 4 bases from J, with 11 bases in between. The CDR3 has 14 residues. Germline CDR1 SGHRS, CDR2 YFSETQ. CDR3 bases: TGCGCCAGCAGCCGGGATTCTGGCACCGGGGAGCTGTTTTTT. This encodes CASSRDSGTGELFF. The whole variable domain, remainder taken from reference TRBV5-1 and TRBJ2-2, is KAGVTQTPRYLIKTRGQQVTLSCSPISGHRSVSWYQQTPGQGLQFLFEYFSETQRNKGNFPGRFSGRQFSNSRSEMNVSTLELGDSALYLCASSRDSGTGELFFGEGSRLTVL.

The chain couples TRBV9 to TRBJ2-1, with TRBD2 matching 12 bases. V trimming: 0 bases; J trimming: 10 bases; junction bases outside the gene matches: 5. Per the germline V gene, CDR1 is SGDLS and CDR2 is YYNGEE. CDR3 length: 15 residues. The CDR3 DNA reads TGTGCCAGCAGCGTAGAACTAGCGGGGGGTCGAGAGCAGTTCTTC. As protein: CASSVELAGGREQFF.

This clone was observed a few times. V usage is TRBV6-4 and J usage is TRBJ2-2, with no clear D. V lost 8 bases to trimming and J lost 1 base, with 5 bases between them. The V gene's germline CDR1 is MRHNA and CDR2 SNTAGT. CDR3 length: 12 amino acids. The CDR3 region has the DNA TGTGCCAGCGGTATGAACACCGGGGAGCTGTTTTTT. Its translation: CASGMNTGELFF.

J is TRBJ2-3 and V is TRBV9, with D possibly matching TRBD1 (6 bases). The CDR3 has 15 residues. With 0 bases removed from V and 1 base from J, the gap between germline ends came to 9 bases. Looked up from germline, CDR1 is SGDLS and CDR2 is YYNGEE. The CDR3 nucleotides read TGTGCCAGCAGCGTAGAACAGGGCCGCACAGATACGCAGTATTTT. It is translated as CASSVEQGRTDTQYF.

This chain uses TRBV4-1 with TRBJ1-4; TRBD1 might be the D (5 bases). This CDR3 region has 18 residues. Germline V CDR1 and CDR2: MGHRA, YSYEKL. Trimming removed 0 bases at V and 2 bases at J, with 16 bases between. CDR3 DNA: TGCGCCAGCAGCCAAGAACCCGGGACCGCCATGACTAATGAAAAACTGTTTTTT. Protein sequence: CASSQEPGTAMTNEKLFF.

The chain joins TRBV5-1 to TRBJ1-2; 8 positions agree with TRBD1. Germline lookup yields CDR1 SGHRS and CDR2 YFSETQ. CDR3 length: 15 residues. With 4 bases clipped from V and 7 bases from J, the junction kept 12 bases outside the gene matches. DNA for the CDR3: TGCGCCAGCAGCCAAGTCGGACAGGGAGGTTTTGGCTACACCTTC. Amino acids: CASSQVGQGGFGYTF.

In regard to this clone: Germline is not matched at one junction end, which may reflect a read error. V is TRBV6-4 and J is TRBJ1-2, with a possible D match to TRBD1 (5 bases). This CDR3 is 13 amino acids long. CDR1 and CDR2 from the germline V gene are MRHNA and SNTAGT. The CDR3 sequence: CASSVGADYGYTF. For the CDR3, the DNA is TGTGCCAGTAGTGTAGGGGCCGACTATGGCTACACCTTC.

A word on this clone: Other DNA sequences in this sample translate to the same CDR3. The chain links TRBV5-1 to TRBJ1-2; a possible D gene is TRBD1 (5 bases). Trimming removed 4 bases at V and 0 bases at J, with 10 bases between. CDR3 length: 14 amino acids. Germline V lookup: CDR1 SGHRS, CDR2 YFSETQ. CDR3 residues: CASSPDRANYGYTF. In nucleotides, the CDR3 is TGCGCCAGCAGCCCTGACAGAGCTAACTATGGCTACACCTTC.